The 31 T cell receptor beta chains below were found in one sample sequenced in a study of T-cell memory formation after mild COVID-19. TCRdb passed the 5' RACE reads through MiXCR, listing each CDR3 protein once. The repertoire holds 530,000 or so distinct CDR3 sequences, with around a sixth as singletons. The sequenced material came from PBMCs or a T cell subset sorted from them (not recorded which). The receptors shown here come from an adult woman who had mild COVID-19 (a few samples of this study predate the infection). Cell type and time point are not known.

This chain joins TRBV20-1 and TRBJ2-3; D may be TRBD2 (6 bases). CDR1 DFQATT and CDR2 SNEGSKA come from the germline V gene (reference sequence). The germline V and J ends were trimmed by 3 bases and 4 bases, with 11 bases remaining between them. There are 13 residues in the CDR3. The CDR3 region is CSASGAGPDTQYF. CDR3 bases: TGCAGTGCTAGTGGGGCGGGACCAGATACGCAGTATTTT.

This clonotype was found a few times. V and J are TRBV5-5 and TRBJ2-6; D remains ambiguous. Trimming shortened V by 6 bases and J by 1 base, and 5 bases separated the two germline ends. Germline V lookup: CDR1 SGHKS, CDR2 YYEKEE (reference sequence). The CDR3 consists of 13 residues. CDR3 sequence: CASTQSGANVLTF. CDR3 bases: TGTGCCAGCACCCAGTCTGGGGCCAACGTCCTGACTTTC.

This chain links TRBV19 with TRBJ2-5; TRBD2 matches 10 bases. V lost 4 bases and J lost 5; bases outside the gene matches: 4. This CDR3 spans 14 amino acids. In germline, CDR1 is LNHDA, CDR2 SQIVND (reference sequence). CDR3: CASSTLAGAETQYF. CDR3 sequence (DNA): TGTGCCAGTAGTACGCTAGCGGGAGCGGAGACCCAGTACTTC.

This clonotype has more than one count but fewer than ten. The CDR3 here is CATRGPAASTDTQYF. As DNA, the CDR3 is TGTGCCACCAGGGGCCCCGCAGCTAGCACAGATACGCAGTATTTT. The chain joins TRBV24-1 to TRBJ2-3; D not resolved. The CDR3 is 15 residues long. Germline V gene lookup returns CDR1 KGHDR and CDR2 SFDVKD. Trimming shortened V by 7 bases and J by 0 bases, and 13 bases separated the two germline ends.

This clonotype was detected a few times. The V gene is TRBV20-1, the J gene TRBJ2-3; TRBD2 matches 11 bases. Losses at the gene ends were 6 bases for V and 4 bases for J; bases not matched to a gene: 9. This CDR3 region has 15 residues. Germline lookup yields CDR1 DFQATT and CDR2 SNEGSKA (reference sequence). The CDR3 protein is CSALLLAGVADTQYF. For the CDR3, the DNA is TGCAGTGCGCTCTTACTAGCGGGAGTTGCAGATACGCAGTATTTT.

The V gene is TRBV2, the J gene TRBJ1-2; 7 bases line up with TRBD1. Germline trimming cut 7 bases from V and 3 bases from J; bases unmatched to any gene: 11. CDR1 is SNHLY and CDR2 is FYNNEI in the germline V gene. This CDR3 contains 15 residues. CDR3 in DNA: TGTGCCAGCAACAAGGGGGCTCTAGGGCACTATGGCTACACCTTC. As protein: CASNKGALGHYGYTF.

This chain joins TRBV20-1 and TRBJ2-7; possible D gene TRBD2, 5 bases. Deletions cut 3 bases from V and 5 bases from J, with 17 bases between. Per germline, CDR1 DFQATT and CDR2 SNEGSKA (reference sequence). The CDR3 length is 14 residues. The CDR3 loop reads CSASGLGIGDEQYF. The CDR3 bases are TGCAGTGCTAGCGGACTGGGGATAGGTGACGAGCAGTACTTC.

This clonotype was found a few times. V is TRBV9 and J is TRBJ2-5, with 8 bases matching TRBD2. This CDR3 has 16 amino acids. The J segment lost 4 bases and the V segment lost 3 bases, leaving 11 bases of the junction unmatched. Looked up from germline, CDR1 is SGDLS and CDR2 is YYNGEE. CDR3 sequence: CASSEGETSAGETQYF. CDR3 nucleotides: TGTGCCAGCAGCGAGGGGGAGACTAGCGCGGGAGAGACCCAGTACTTC.

Notes on this clonotype: The junction differs from germline at one of its ends, possibly a read error. V is TRBV12-3 or TRBV12-4 and J is TRBJ1-5; D gene unclear. The CDR3 spans 12 residues. The CDR3 loop is CASSISSQRQHF. CDR3 DNA sequence: TGTGCCAGCAGTATAAGCTCTCAGCGCCAGCATTTT.

This clonotype was picked up a small number of times. This chain joins TRBV7-2 and TRBJ2-7; tentative D call: TRBD2 (6 bases). The CDR3 runs to 16 residues. The germline CDR1 and CDR2 sequences are SGHTA and FQGNSA. Trimming removed 0 bases from V and 7 bases from J, with 19 bases in between. In DNA, the CDR3 is TGTGCCAGCAGCTTAGCGGTGAGCGTCCGGGCGGGGGAGCAGTACTTC. Translated: CASSLAVSVRAGEQYF.

This clonotype was seen only a few times. V and J are TRBV24-1 and TRBJ2-5; 10 nucleotides align to TRBD2. This CDR3 is 17 amino acids long. V trimming: 1 base; J trimming: 2 bases; junction bases outside the gene matches: 6. The germline V gene encodes CDR1 KGHDR and CDR2 SFDVKD. CDR3 nucleotide sequence: TGTGCCACCAGTGATTTCGGGATTAGCGGGAGGCAAGAGACCCAGTACTTC. Protein product: CATSDFGISGRQETQYF.

This clonotype was recorded a few times. The CDR3 sequence: CAAGGAFTEAFF. Here the CDR3 DNA reads TGTGCCGCGGGGGGGGCCTTTACTGAAGCTTTCTTT. V usage is TRBV6-2 or TRBV6-3 and J usage is TRBJ1-1, with D possibly TRBD1 on 6 matching bases. Germline lookup yields CDR1 MNHEY and CDR2 SVGEGT. V lost 11 bases and J lost 5, with 15 bases in between. This CDR3 has 12 residues.

The chain combines TRBV11-3 with TRBJ2-4; D gene ambiguous. The V gene's germline CDR1 is SGHNT and CDR2 YENEEA. CDR3 length: 15 residues. Trimming left V 0 bases short and J 0 bases short, with 6 bases between. In nucleotides, the CDR3 is TGTGCCAGCAGCTTAGAAGGTCTAGCCAAAAACATTCAGTACTTC. Its protein is CASSLEGLAKNIQYF.

The table lists this clonotype with a few counts. J is TRBJ2-3 and V is TRBV4-3; 10 nucleotides line up with TRBD2. V was clipped by 1 base and J by 0 bases; unmatched bases: 7. CDR3 length equals 18 residues. Germline-derived CDR1 and CDR2 are LGHNA and YSLEER. In DNA, the CDR3 is TGCGCCAGCAGCCAAGCGGGGACTAGCGCGAAAAGCACAGATACGCAGTATTTT. This encodes CASSQAGTSAKSTDTQYF.

The table lists this clonotype with a few counts. The chain employs TRBV4-1 and TRBJ2-3; 9 bases line up with TRBD1. Germline-derived CDR1 and CDR2 are MGHRA and YSYEKL. V was clipped by 3 bases and J by 2 bases; unmatched bases: 3. The CDR3 extends over 15 amino acids. CDR3 sequence (DNA): TGCGCCAGCAGCCAGGGGACAGGGACCACAGATACGCAGTATTTT. It specifies CASSQGTGTTDTQYF.

This clonotype was picked up a small number of times. The V and J genes are TRBV7-9 and TRBJ2-7; 12 positions match TRBD2. The trim removed 2 bases at V and 6 bases at J, leaving 5 bases unmatched. There are 15 residues in the CDR3. Germline V gene lookup returns CDR1 SEHNR and CDR2 FQNEAQ (reference sequence). This CDR3 reads CASSLPSGRASEQYF. Here the CDR3 DNA reads TGTGCCAGCAGCTTACCTAGCGGGAGGGCATCCGAGCAGTACTTC.

This clonotype was seen repeatedly, ten times or more. The chain joins TRBV4-1 to TRBJ2-3; the match to TRBD2 covers 10 bases. The CDR3 covers 16 residues. The germline gives CDR1 MGHRA, CDR2 YSYEKL. V lost 1 base and J lost 4; bases outside the gene matches: 5. CDR3: CASSQGPAGGSDTQYF. As DNA, the CDR3 is TGCGCCAGCAGCCAAGGTCCAGCGGGGGGGTCAGATACGCAGTATTTT.

The sample holds a few counts of this clonotype. The chain is built from TRBV7-9 and TRBJ1-1; D is unclear. The CDR3 spans 14 residues. The V gene lost 7 bases and the J gene lost 1 base, with 13 bases spanning the gap. Germline loops: CDR1 SEHNR, CDR2 FQNEAQ (reference sequence). The chain's CDR3 is CASNQRTGNTEAFF. CDR3 sequence (DNA): TGTGCCAGCAACCAAAGGACGGGGAACACTGAAGCTTTCTTT.

Only a few counts were recorded for this clonotype. The chain recombines TRBV30 with TRBJ2-2; 9 positions agree with TRBD2. Trimming at V came to 3 bases and at J to 4 bases, leaving 12 bases not matched to a gene. CDR1 GTSNPN and CDR2 SVGIG come from the germline V gene (reference sequence). The CDR3 contains 17 residues. The CDR3: CAWRNLAGHLTTGELFF. In DNA, the CDR3 is TGTGCCTGGAGGAACCTAGCGGGGCATCTTACCACCGGGGAGCTGTTTTTT.

The V and J genes are TRBV7-6 and TRBJ2-5, with TRBD1 matching 7 bases. The germline CDR1 and CDR2 sequences are SGHVS and FNYEAQ. V dropped 2 bases and J dropped 7; count of bases not matched to a gene: 10. The CDR3 length is 15 residues. The CDR3 here is CASSLNTGELGTQYF. The CDR3 DNA sequence: TGTGCCAGCAGCTTAAATACAGGGGAACTAGGGACCCAGTACTTC. Looking up the rest from reference TRBV7-6 and TRBJ2-5 gives the full variable domain: GAGVSQSPRYKVTKRGQDVALRCDPISGHVSLYWYRQALGQGPEFLTYFNYEAQQDKSGLPNDRFSAERPEGSISTLTIQRTEQRDSAMYRCASSLNTGELGTQYFGPGTRLLVL.

The V and J genes are TRBV7-3 and TRBJ2-1; TRBD1 or TRBD2 may be the D gene (6 bases each). The CDR3 is 16 residues long. The V gene lost 1 base and the J gene lost 2 bases, with 12 bases spanning the gap. The germline gives CDR1 SGHTA, CDR2 FQGTGA. As DNA, the CDR3 is TGTGCCAGCAGCTTAAATGAGGGGGGCGCCTACAATGAGCAGTTCTTC. Its protein product is CASSLNEGGAYNEQFF.

The chain has TRBV6-6 and TRBJ1-1; perhaps TRBD1 as D (5 bases). This CDR3 is 13 amino acids long. Germline V gene data show CDR1 as MNHNY and CDR2 as SVGAGI (reference sequence). V was shortened by 0 bases and J by 7 bases, with 9 bases between the two germline ends. The CDR3 loop is CASSYSGGDEAFF. The CDR3 coding sequence is TGTGCCAGCAGTTACTCTGGAGGGGATGAAGCTTTCTTT.

This clonotype was picked up a small number of times. The chain employs TRBV12-3 or TRBV12-4 and TRBJ1-3; D unresolved. The CDR3 is 14 amino acids. Trimming pared 6 bases from V and 1 base from J, leaving 10 bases between. Written as DNA, the CDR3 is TGTGCCAGCAGCACGTGGGCTTCTGGAAACACCATATATTTT. Encoded protein: CASSTWASGNTIYF.

This clonotype was counted only a few times. The chain employs TRBV7-6 and TRBJ2-2; the D gene is possibly TRBD2 (5 bases). CDR3 length equals 16 residues. V lost 5 bases and J 0 bases, leaving 13 bases between the germline ends. Germline-derived CDR1 and CDR2 are SGHVS and FNYEAQ. The CDR3 reads CASSLTTRANTGELFF. In DNA, the CDR3 is TGTGCCAGCAGCCTTACAACTAGAGCGAACACCGGGGAGCTGTTTTTT.

The sample holds a few counts of this clonotype. The chain joins TRBV12-3 or TRBV12-4 to TRBJ2-1, with 9 bases that match TRBD2. V lost 3 bases and J lost 6; bases outside the gene matches: 9. The CDR3 extends over 16 amino acids. CDR3: CASSFGGGRAVNEQFF. In DNA, the CDR3 is TGTGCCAGCAGTTTCGGCGGCGGGAGGGCCGTCAATGAGCAGTTCTTC.

The chain joins TRBV15 to TRBJ1-2; the match to TRBD1 covers 10 bases. CDR3 size: 15 residues. In germline, CDR1 is LNHNV, CDR2 YYDKDF (reference sequence). Trimming at V came to 4 bases and at J to 4 bases, leaving 6 bases not matched to a gene. CDR3 loop: CATSKGRQGAYGYTF. Here the CDR3 DNA reads TGTGCCACCAGCAAAGGACGACAGGGGGCCTATGGCTACACCTTC. The variable domain in full, with the rest retrieved from reference TRBV15 and TRBJ1-2, is DAMVIQNPRYQVTQFGKPVTLSCSQTLNHNVMYWYQQKSSQAPKLLFHYYDKDFNNEADTPDNFQSRRPNTSFCFLDIRSPGLGDTAMYLCATSKGRQGAYGYTFGSGTRLTVV.

The chain uses TRBV30 and TRBJ2-1; D is tentatively TRBD1 or TRBD2 (5 bases each). CDR1 GTSNPN and CDR2 SVGIG come from the germline V gene (reference sequence). The CDR3 length is 15 residues. V was pared by 2 bases and J by 0 bases, with 11 bases between. The CDR3 region is CAWSWDVSSYNEQFF. DNA for the CDR3: TGTGCCTGGAGTTGGGACGTTAGCTCCTACAATGAGCAGTTCTTC.

The chain carries TRBV12-3 or TRBV12-4 and TRBJ1-2; D gene ambiguous. The germline V and J ends were trimmed by 5 bases and 0 bases, with 4 bases remaining between them. The CDR3 runs 12 residues. CDR3 sequence: CASSATNYGYTF. DNA for the CDR3: TGTGCCAGCAGTGCAACTAACTATGGCTACACCTTC.

This clonotype turned up a few times. The chain couples TRBV6-2 or TRBV6-3 to TRBJ1-6, with D maybe TRBD1 (5 bases). Trimming left V 6 bases short and J 7 bases short, with 16 bases between. The CDR3 has 15 amino acids. Germline V gene data show CDR1 as MNHEY and CDR2 as SVGEGT. The CDR3: CASRSLGVRNSPLHF. In DNA form, the CDR3 reads TGTGCCAGCAGAAGCCTGGGGGTGCGGAATTCACCCCTCCACTTT.

This clonotype was seen a few times. The gene calls are TRBV5-1 and TRBJ2-1; perhaps TRBD1 as D (7 bases). The V gene lost 1 base and the J gene lost 7 bases, with 15 bases spanning the gap. CDR1 is SGHRS, CDR2 YFSETQ, per germline. This CDR3 comprises 15 residues. The CDR3 coding sequence is TGCGCCAGCAGCTTGTATTTGTCAGGGGGGAATGAGCAGTTCTTC. Protein: CASSLYLSGGNEQFF.

The chain carries TRBV3-1 and TRBJ1-1; tentative D call: TRBD1 (6 bases). CDR3 length: 16 amino acids. V was clipped by 2 bases and J by 0 bases, with 13 bases between them. The germline CDR1 and CDR2 sequences are LGHDT and YNNKEL (reference sequence). The CDR3: CASSQRGGLMNTEAFF. The CDR3 DNA sequence: TGTGCCAGCAGCCAAAGGGGGGGTTTGATGAACACTGAAGCTTTCTTT.